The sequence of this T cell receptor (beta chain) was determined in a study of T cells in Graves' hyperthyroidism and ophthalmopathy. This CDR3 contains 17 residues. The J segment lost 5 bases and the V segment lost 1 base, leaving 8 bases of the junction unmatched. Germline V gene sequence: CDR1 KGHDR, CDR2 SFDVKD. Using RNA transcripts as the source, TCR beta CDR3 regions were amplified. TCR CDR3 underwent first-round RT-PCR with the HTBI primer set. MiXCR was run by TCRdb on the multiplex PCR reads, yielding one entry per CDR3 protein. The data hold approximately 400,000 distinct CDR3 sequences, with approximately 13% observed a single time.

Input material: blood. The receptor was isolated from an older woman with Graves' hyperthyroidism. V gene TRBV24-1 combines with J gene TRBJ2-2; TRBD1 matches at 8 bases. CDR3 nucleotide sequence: TGTGCCACCAGTGATTTACGACAGGGGCTTAGGACCGGGGAGCTGTTTTTT. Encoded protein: CATSDLRQGLRTGELFF.